These 21 T cell receptor beta chains were sequenced from one sample in a study of T-cell memory formation after mild COVID-19. TCRdb reanalysed the 5' RACE reads using MiXCR and keeps one entry per CDR3 protein. Of 80,000 to 90,000 distinct CDR3 sequences detected, approximately 25% appear once; the ten largest clones hold 35% to 50%. The material sequenced was PBMCs or a T cell subset sorted from them (not recorded which). Receptor source: a man between 18 and 29 years old who had mild COVID-19 (a few samples of this study predate the infection). Cell type and time point are not known.

The chain combines TRBV9 with TRBJ2-1, with D perhaps TRBD1 (6 bases). Trimming took off 3 bases at V and 0 bases at J, with 10 bases between the two ends. The CDR3 has 15 residues. CDR1 and CDR2 (germline): SGDLS, YYNGEE. The CDR3 sequence is CASSDGQSSYNEQFF. The CDR3 nucleotides read TGTGCCAGCAGCGATGGACAGAGCTCCTACAATGAGCAGTTCTTC.

The chain recombines TRBV28 with TRBJ2-3; tentative D call: TRBD2 (7 bases). V was trimmed by 9 bases and J by 0 bases, leaving 13 bases between them. Germline V lookup: CDR1 MDHEN, CDR2 SYDVKM. The CDR3 length is 14 residues. CDR3: CASSGGLSTDTQYF. The CDR3, as DNA: TGTGCCAGTTCGGGGGGCCTCAGCACAGATACGCAGTATTTT.

This clonotype was observed a handful of times. The J gene is TRBJ1-1, the V gene TRBV27; D unresolved. The CDR3 runs 15 residues. Trimming stripped 0 bases from V and 1 base from J, with 9 bases between. From germline, CDR1 is MNHEY and CDR2 SMNVEV (reference sequence). Here the CDR3 reads CASSLSVAGNTEAFF. The DNA for the CDR3 is TGTGCCAGCAGTTTATCCGTGGCTGGGAACACTGAAGCTTTCTTT.

This chain uses TRBV12-3 or TRBV12-4 with TRBJ2-4; D is perhaps TRBD1 (6 bases). This CDR3 has 19 residues. With 2 bases removed from V and 0 bases from J, the gap between germline ends came to 20 bases. CDR3 DNA sequence: TGTGCCAGCAGTTTAATACCAGGACAGAATGTACTAGCCAAAAACATTCAGTACTTC. Translating it yields CASSLIPGQNVLAKNIQYF.

Only a few counts were recorded for this clonotype. The rearrangement uses TRBV19 and TRBJ2-1; TRBD2 agrees at 11 bases. Germline V gene sequence: CDR1 LNHDA, CDR2 SQIVND (reference sequence). This CDR3 has 15 amino acids. V was pared by 4 bases and J by 6 bases, with 5 bases of the junction left unmatched. In DNA, the CDR3 is TGTGCCAGTAGTACCGGACTAGCGGGTTTCAATGAGCAGTTCTTC. It yields the protein CASSTGLAGFNEQFF.

This clonotype has a handful of counts. The chain couples TRBV2 to TRBJ2-5; 7 nucleotides line up with TRBD1. The CDR3 consists of 15 residues. V was pared by 7 bases and J by 1 base, with 9 bases of the junction left unmatched. CDR1 is SNHLY, CDR2 FYNNEI, per germline. The CDR3 coding sequence is TGTGCCAGCAACCGAGGACAGGACCTCCAAGAGACCCAGTACTTC. Protein: CASNRGQDLQETQYF. The full variable domain, completed using reference TRBV2 and TRBJ2-5, is EPEVTQTPSHQVTQMGQEVILRCVPISNHLYFYWYRQILGQKVEFLVSFYNNEISEKSEIFDDQFSVERPDGSNFTLKIRSTKLEDSAMYFCASNRGQDLQETQYFGPGTRLLVL.

The sample holds a few counts of this clonotype. The chain recombines TRBV5-6 with TRBJ2-4; D is perhaps TRBD1 (7 bases). There are 18 residues in the CDR3. Germline assignment: CDR1 SGHDT and CDR2 YYEEEE. V was clipped by 4 bases and J by 0 bases, with 20 bases between them. CDR3 sequence (DNA): TGTGCCAGCAGCGATTTCGCAGGGGGGCCACTAGCCAAAAACATTCAGTACTTC. Amino acids: CASSDFAGGPLAKNIQYF.

This chain links TRBV19 with TRBJ1-1; 7 positions match TRBD1. CDR1 and CDR2 from the germline V gene are LNHDA and SQIVND (reference sequence). V lost 5 bases, J lost 7 bases, and 7 bases stayed unmatched. This CDR3 contains 13 residues. CDR3 nucleotides: TGTGCCAGTAGTCCTCAGGGGGGCCTTGAAGCTTTCTTT. Protein product: CASSPQGGLEAFF.

This clonotype was seen a handful of times. The rearrangement uses TRBV6-2 or TRBV6-3 and TRBJ1-1; the match to TRBD1 covers 8 bases. The CDR3 consists of 16 residues. Germline V gene sequence: CDR1 MNHEY, CDR2 SVGEGT. With V trimmed by 0 bases and J by 4 bases, 7 bases remained unmatched. The CDR3 protein is CASSYSLDRGVTEAFF. As DNA, the CDR3 is TGTGCCAGCAGTTACTCTCTCGACAGGGGAGTCACTGAAGCTTTCTTT.

The gene calls are TRBV7-8 and TRBJ2-7; D unresolved. Germline V gives CDR1 SGHVS, CDR2 FQNEAQ. This CDR3 has 13 residues. V lost 2 bases and J 0 bases, leaving 5 bases between the germline ends. CDR3 sequence reads: CASSLQSSYEQYF. CDR3 bases: TGTGCCAGCAGCTTACAGAGCTCCTACGAGCAGTACTTC.

This clonotype was detected only a few times. The chain couples TRBV27 to TRBJ2-1; 9 bases are a match to TRBD2. The V segment lost 5 bases and the J segment 4 bases; nucleotides outside the gene matches: 9. Germline V gene sequence: CDR1 MNHEY, CDR2 SMNVEV (reference sequence). The CDR3 consists of 16 residues. The CDR3 protein is CASSPLASGVYNEQFF. The CDR3 coding sequence is TGTGCCAGCAGTCCCCTGGCTAGCGGGGTATACAATGAGCAGTTCTTC.

J is TRBJ1-5 and V is TRBV28; D is unclear. The CDR3 has 15 amino acids. Deletions cut 1 base from V and 5 bases from J, with 12 bases between. Looked up from germline, CDR1 is MDHEN and CDR2 is SYDVKM. CDR3 nucleotides: TGTGCCAGCAGTTTATCTAGGCAAATTCATCAGCCCCAGCATTTT. It is translated as CASSLSRQIHQPQHF.

This clonotype turned up a few times. CDR3 protein: CASTKLAGDTDTQYF. In DNA form, the CDR3 reads TGCGCCAGCACAAAACTAGCGGGAGACACAGATACGCAGTATTTT. This rearrangement joins TRBV4-1 to TRBJ2-3; TRBD2 agrees at 11 bases. Trimming took 7 bases from V and 2 from J; bases not matched to a gene: 5. CDR3 length equals 15 residues. CDR1 and CDR2 from the germline V gene are MGHRA and YSYEKL.

The rearrangement uses TRBV7-9 and TRBJ1-1, with 10 bases aligning to TRBD1. V trimming: 6 bases; J trimming: 10 bases; junction bases outside the gene matches: 14. CDR3 length equals 15 residues. Germline lookup yields CDR1 SEHNR and CDR2 FQNEAQ (reference sequence). Here the CDR3 DNA reads TGTGCCAGCAGACCTCCGGGACAGGGGATTGGGGGAGCTTTCTTT. As protein: CASRPPGQGIGGAFF.

This clonotype was found a few times. The chain carries TRBV4-1 and TRBJ2-3; TRBD1 matches 12 bases. After removal of 5 bases from V and 0 bases from J, the junction contained 9 bases not matched to a gene. This CDR3 has 18 residues. The germline gives CDR1 MGHRA, CDR2 YSYEKL. CDR3 in DNA: TGCGCCAGCAGCTCCCGGGACAGGGGGCGCCTGAGCACAGATACGCAGTATTTT. Translating gives CASSSRDRGRLSTDTQYF.

There are a few counts of this clonotype. V gene TRBV29-1 combines with J gene TRBJ1-2; D unclear. CDR1 and CDR2 (germline): SQVTM, ANQGSEA. The length of the CDR3 is 16 residues. Trimming took 3 bases from V and 5 from J, leaving 22 bases between them. The CDR3: CSVDGVGGSLGYGYTF. The CDR3 DNA reads as TGCAGCGTTGATGGCGTTGGCGGCAGCCTTGGGTATGGCTACACCTTC. Full variable domain (remainder filled in from reference TRBV29-1 and TRBJ1-2): SAVISQKPSRDICQRGTSLTIQCQVDSQVTMMFWYRQQPGQSLTLIATANQGSEATYESGFVIDKFPISRPNLTFSTLTVSNMSPEDSSIYLCSVDGVGGSLGYGYTFGSGTRLTVV.

This clonotype was seen more than once but under ten times. The chain combines TRBV7-2 with TRBJ2-3, with 7 bases lining up with TRBD1. The CDR3 is made up of 16 amino acids. Germline V gene data show CDR1 as SGHTA and CDR2 as FQGNSA. V gave up 5 bases and J gave up 4 bases; unmatched junction bases: 12. The CDR3 sequence: CASSLSGTDLSDTQYF. CDR3 DNA sequence: TGTGCCAGCAGCCTATCCGGGACAGATTTATCAGATACGCAGTATTTT.

This chain links TRBV7-2 with TRBJ1-5, with TRBD1 as a possible D gene (6 bases). This CDR3 is built from 15 residues. V was trimmed by 6 bases and J by 7 bases, leaving 19 bases between them. Germline V gives CDR1 SGHTA, CDR2 FQGNSA. Here the CDR3 reads CASRAGAMWSQPQHF. CDR3 bases: TGTGCCAGCAGGGCAGGGGCGATGTGGTCACAGCCCCAGCATTTT.

This clonotype was seen only once. This rearrangement joins TRBV4-1 to TRBJ2-2; TRBD2 might be the D (5 bases). With 4 bases removed from V and 1 base from J, the gap between germline ends came to 10 bases. The CDR3 runs to 15 residues. Germline V gene data show CDR1 as MGHRA and CDR2 as YSYEKL. CDR3 bases: TGCGCCAGCAGCCTAGGTAGCGAGAACACCGGGGAGCTGTTTTTT. It yields the protein CASSLGSENTGELFF.

This clonotype has only a few counts. The rearrangement links TRBV21-1 to TRBJ2-7; the D call in the table, TRBD1, was not verified against the DNA. TRBV21-1 is a pseudogene locus. The CDR3 is 13 residues long. In DNA, the CDR3 is TGTGCCAGCAGCAGCGGGGCCGCCTACGAGCAGTACGTC. Translated: CASSSGAAYEQYV.

This clonotype has a handful of counts. The genes are TRBV28 and TRBJ1-1; 10 bases match TRBD1. Germline V gene sequence: CDR1 MDHEN, CDR2 SYDVKM. The CDR3 runs 16 residues. V lost 2 bases and J lost 1; bases outside the gene matches: 4. The CDR3 DNA sequence: TGTGCCAGCAGTTTAGGGACAGGGGCAGAGAACACTGAAGCTTTCTTT. As protein: CASSLGTGAENTEAFF.